This TCR beta chain was profiled in a study of blood T cell repertoires in COVID-19. About the study: The study drew acute and convalescent COVID-19 samples from the United States, Italy and Spain. From T cells, B-cell-depleted T cells, or PBMCs came the material, which was cDNA or gDNA.

This table comes from immunoSEQ multiplex PCR, and its TCRdb copy is limited to in-frame clones, with some not included. The sample has 260,000 or so clones; 83% are singletons. Participants were placed into cohorts based on the clinical history they reported. Within 2 weeks before study entry, exposed participants met a COVID-19 case. The V end was cut by 4 bases, the J end by 0 bases, with 16 bases between. There are 16 residues in the CDR3. Per the germline V gene, CDR1 is SGDLS and CDR2 is YYNGEE. The sample taken for sequencing was PBMCs or T cells enriched from blood (not recorded which). The chain uses TRBV9 and TRBJ1-2; D is unresolved. The source is a woman in her thirties or forties who had been exposed to COVID-19. CDR3 DNA: TGTGCCAGCAGCCCACCCCGGGGATTAGCTAACTATGGCTACACCTTC. Amino acid sequence: CASSPPRGLANYGYTF.